These 30 T cell receptor beta chains were all obtained from the same sample, sequenced in a study of T cell responses to AZD1222 COVID-19 vaccine. The method was immunoSEQ multiplex PCR; TCRdb's version includes in-frame clones alone and lacks a portion of them. Among tens of thousands of clones, 88% were seen once, and the ten largest hold less than 9%. The source material was peripheral blood, sampled 28 days after the second AZD1222 dose. The receptors derive from an adult who received the AZD1222 COVID-19 vaccine.

V usage is TRBV5-1 and J usage is TRBJ1-1, with D hard to call. The germline V gene has CDR1 SGHRS and CDR2 YFSETQ. V dropped 0 bases and J dropped 4 bases, with 10 bases sitting between them. The CDR3 consists of 14 residues. This CDR3 is CASSLAVWSTEAFF. The CDR3 DNA reads as TGCGCCAGCAGCTTGGCGGTGTGGAGCACTGAAGCTTTCTTT.

V gene TRBV21-1 combines with J gene TRBJ2-7. TRBV21-1 is termed a pseudogene. This CDR3 comprises 16 residues. As DNA, the CDR3 is TGTGCCAGCAGCAAAGTTGGGCGGAGCTCCTCCTACGAGCAGTACTTC. Encoded protein: CASSKVGRSSSYEQYF.

The V call is TRBV11-2, the J call TRBJ2-7; D gene uncertain. CDR3 length: 14 amino acids. CDR1 SGHAT and CDR2 FQNNGV come from the germline V gene. Trimming removed 2 bases from V and 0 bases from J, with 8 bases in between. The CDR3 is CASSLRHRSYEQYF. The CDR3 nucleotides read TGTGCCAGCAGCTTAAGACACCGCTCCTACGAGCAGTACTTC.

V and J are TRBV11-2 and TRBJ1-4, with D possibly matching TRBD1 (6 bases). CDR3 size: 12 residues. Germline V CDR1 and CDR2: SGHAT, FQNNGV. V lost 6 bases and J 10 bases, leaving 12 bases between the germline ends. For the CDR3, the DNA is TGTGCCAGCAGGACGGGGGGCGGAAAACTGTTTTTT. It codes for CASRTGGGKLFF.

DNA of the CDR3: TGTGCCAGCAGTTATTCGCCAGGTGGACAGATGAACACTGAAGCTTTCTTT. Residues: CASSYSPGGQMNTEAFF. The chain couples TRBV6-2 or TRBV6-3 to TRBJ1-1; TRBD1 is a possible D gene (6 bases). V was clipped by 3 bases and J by 0 bases, with 17 bases between them. The CDR3 covers 17 residues. Germline V gene lookup returns CDR1 MNHEY and CDR2 SVGEGT.

The chain carries TRBV4-1 and TRBJ1-1, with 11 bases that match TRBD1. V lost 4 bases to trimming and J lost 1 base; unmatched junction nucleotides: 2. The CDR3 contains 15 residues. The germline CDR1 and CDR2 sequences are MGHRA and YSYEKL. Written as DNA, the CDR3 is TGCGCCAGCAGCCTAGGACAGGGGGCGAACACTGAAGCTTTCTTT. It specifies CASSLGQGANTEAFF.

This chain links TRBV7-9 with TRBJ1-3; tentative D call: TRBD1 (5 bases). CDR1 and CDR2 (germline): SEHNR, FQNEAQ (reference sequence). Trimming pared 4 bases from V and 0 bases from J, leaving 19 bases between. The CDR3 is 18 residues long. CDR3 amino acids: CASSSLGGGILSGNTIYF. In DNA, the CDR3 is TGTGCCAGCAGCTCCCTGGGGGGAGGGATTCTCTCTGGAAACACCATATATTTT.

The V call is TRBV27, the J call TRBJ2-7; 7 bases align to TRBD1. The V and J ends lost 8 bases and 2 bases, in that order; junction bases with no gene match: 6. CDR3 length: 13 amino acids. Germline V CDR1 and CDR2: MNHEY, SMNVEV (reference sequence). The CDR3 sequence is CASSGQTTYEQYF. The CDR3 DNA is TGTGCCAGCTCGGGACAGACTACCTACGAGCAGTACTTC.

This clone was counted once. The J gene is TRBJ2-7, the V gene TRBV20-1; no firm D call. Trimming cost V 6 bases and J 5 bases, with 8 bases left between them. The CDR3 spans 10 residues. Germline V gene lookup returns CDR1 DFQATT and CDR2 SNEGSKA (reference sequence). DNA for the CDR3: TGCAGTGCGCCGTTTGACGAGCAGTACTTC. Translated, it gives CSAPFDEQYF.

The table lists this clone with a few counts. The J gene is TRBJ1-3, the V gene TRBV4-2; 10 bases agree with TRBD1. From germline, CDR1 is LGHNA and CDR2 YNFKEQ. The CDR3 sequence is 18 residues long. Trimming cost V 0 bases and J 1 base; bases outside gene matches: 6. The chain's CDR3 is CASSQDGGTGESGNTIYF. The CDR3 DNA follows: TGTGCCAGCAGCCAAGATGGTGGGACAGGGGAATCTGGAAACACCATATATTTT.

This sequence joins TRBV7-2 and TRBJ1-2; D is undetermined. Trimming took off 1 base at V and 0 bases at J, with 9 bases between the two ends. The CDR3 length is 15 residues. CDR1 and CDR2 from the germline V gene are SGHTA and FQGNSA. CDR3: CASSLGPSANYGYTF. CDR3 DNA: TGTGCCAGCAGCTTAGGACCCTCAGCTAACTATGGCTACACCTTC.

V gene TRBV7-2 combines with J gene TRBJ2-5; 8 nucleotides align to TRBD2. V was clipped by 0 bases and J by 5 bases; unmatched bases: 5. The CDR3 is 15 residues long. The germline V gene has CDR1 SGHTA and CDR2 FQGNSA. CDR3 bases: TGTGCCAGCAGCTTAGCGACCGGGAGGGGGGAGACCCAGTACTTC. It is translated as CASSLATGRGETQYF.

This chain connects TRBV6-4 to TRBJ2-3, with 7 bases lining up with TRBD2. Trimming removed 5 bases from V and 3 bases from J; junction bases left unmatched: 11. Germline V gene lookup returns CDR1 MRHNA and CDR2 SNTAGT. CDR3 length: 16 residues. The DNA for the CDR3 is TGTGCCAGCAGTCCAACCGGCGGGAGCGGGACAGATACGCAGTATTTT. The encoded protein is CASSPTGGSGTDTQYF.

The J gene is TRBJ1-2, the V gene TRBV4-1; D gene uncertain. This CDR3 is built from 14 residues. Germline V lookup: CDR1 MGHRA, CDR2 YSYEKL. V was pared by 1 base and J by 8 bases, with 14 bases between. DNA of the CDR3: TGCGCCAGCAGCCAAGTAGAAGGAATGGGCGGCTACACCTTC. Residues: CASSQVEGMGGYTF.

This clone occurred once. V is TRBV7-2 and J is TRBJ2-2, with D hard to call. This CDR3 has 14 amino acids. V lost 3 bases and J 0 bases, leaving 5 bases between the germline ends. Germline loops: CDR1 SGHTA, CDR2 FQGNSA. The CDR3 coding sequence is TGTGCCAGCAGCTTTGGGCCGAACACCGGGGAGCTGTTTTTT. Translating gives CASSFGPNTGELFF.

The chain links TRBV4-3 to TRBJ2-1, with D perhaps TRBD1 (6 bases). The CDR3 has 16 residues. The V gene's germline CDR1 is LGHNA and CDR2 YSLEER. The V end lost 1 base, the J end lost 1 base, and 11 bases lay between the germline ends. The CDR3 DNA follows: TGCGCCAGCAGCCAAGCCCTACAGGGATCCTACAATGAGCAGTTCTTC. It encodes CASSQALQGSYNEQFF.

The chain has TRBV18 and TRBJ2-2; 9 bases are shared with TRBD1. Trimming removed 6 bases from V and 5 bases from J; junction bases left unmatched: 7. The CDR3 is 15 residues long. Germline V gives CDR1 KGHSH, CDR2 LQKENI. This CDR3 is CASSRQGELTGELFF. In DNA, the CDR3 is TGTGCCAGCTCCAGACAGGGGGAGTTGACCGGGGAGCTGTTTTTT. The variable domain in full, completed from reference TRBV18 and TRBJ2-2, reads NAGVMQNPRHLVRRRGQEARLRCSPMKGHSHVYWYRQLPEEGLKFMVYLQKENIIDESGMPKERFSAEFPKEGPSILRIQQVVRGDSAAYFCASSRQGELTGELFFGEGSRLTVL.

The chain has TRBV20-1 and TRBJ2-1; no clear D gene. Deletions cut 5 bases from V and 5 bases from J, with 7 bases between. Germline loops: CDR1 DFQATT, CDR2 SNEGSKA (reference sequence). CDR3 size: 11 residues. CDR3 residues: CSAPIHNEQFF. CDR3 coding DNA: TGCAGTGCTCCGATACACAATGAGCAGTTCTTC.

The chain links TRBV5-8 to TRBJ2-7, with D uncertain. Germline V gene lookup returns CDR1 SGHTS and CDR2 YDEGEE. V lost 6 bases to trimming and J lost 2 bases, with 15 bases between them. The CDR3 length is 14 residues. The chain's CDR3 is CASTRGVSTYEQYF. In DNA, the CDR3 is TGTGCCAGCACCCGAGGAGTCTCAACCTACGAGCAGTACTTC.

The genes are TRBV11-2 and TRBJ2-3; 13 positions match TRBD2. Germline V gene sequence: CDR1 SGHAT, CDR2 FQNNGV. V shed 2 bases and J 6 bases; nucleotides not matched to a gene: 11. The CDR3 contains 18 residues. The CDR3 region is CASSLLLGLAGRGDTQYF. The CDR3 DNA reads as TGTGCCAGCAGCTTACTTCTGGGACTAGCGGGGAGGGGGGATACGCAGTATTTT.

The chain recombines TRBV28 with TRBJ1-1, with D uncertain. Germline loops: CDR1 MDHEN, CDR2 SYDVKM. The CDR3 is made up of 11 amino acids. The V and J ends lost 3 bases and 4 bases respectively, with 3 bases between them. The CDR3 sequence is CASSLFTEAFF. For the CDR3, the DNA is TGTGCCAGCAGTTTGTTCACTGAAGCTTTCTTT.

The rearrangement uses TRBV6-4 and TRBJ1-6, with 9 bases aligning to TRBD1. The CDR3 is 15 residues long. From germline, CDR1 is MRHNA and CDR2 SNTAGT. The trim removed 0 bases at V and 7 bases at J, leaving 1 base unmatched. This CDR3 reads CASSDSTGGNSPLHF. The CDR3 DNA sequence: TGTGCCAGCAGTGACTCGACAGGGGGAAATTCACCCCTCCACTTT.

V and J are TRBV10-3 and TRBJ2-7; 9 bases are a match to TRBD2. The CDR3 loop spans 16 amino acids. V lost 2 bases, J lost 0 bases, and 5 bases stayed unmatched. In germline, CDR1 is ENHRY, CDR2 SYGVKD. The CDR3 sequence is CAISEKQAGGSYEQYF. As DNA, the CDR3 is TGTGCCATCAGTGAGAAACAAGCGGGGGGCTCCTACGAGCAGTACTTC.

The rearrangement links TRBV7-2 to TRBJ2-2, with a possible D match to TRBD1 (6 bases). Per the germline V gene, CDR1 is SGHTA and CDR2 is FQGNSA. The CDR3 extends over 13 amino acids. Deletions cut 4 bases from V and 6 bases from J, with 9 bases between. CDR3 protein: CASSSTGSGELFF. The CDR3 region has the DNA TGTGCCAGCAGCTCTACAGGGTCCGGGGAGCTGTTTTTT. Using reference TRBV7-2 and TRBJ2-2 for the parts outside the CDR3, the full variable domain is GAGVSQSPSNKVTEKGKDVELRCDPISGHTALYWYRQSLGQGLEFLIYFQGNSAPDKSGLPSDRFSAERTGGSVSTLTIQRTQQEDSAVYLCASSSTGSGELFFGEGSRLTVL.

This rearrangement joins TRBV9 to TRBJ2-7, with 9 positions matching TRBD1. In germline, CDR1 is SGDLS, CDR2 YYNGEE. The length of the CDR3 is 14 residues. The V gene end was trimmed by 3 bases and the J gene end by 6 bases; junction bases not matched to a gene: 7. CDR3 in DNA: TGTGCCAGCAGCGCGACAGGGGGTTCGAGCGAGCAGTACTTC. It specifies CASSATGGSSEQYF.

V and J are TRBV7-9 and TRBJ2-2, with 8 positions matching TRBD1. J was trimmed by 7 bases and V by 4 bases; bases with no gene match: 5. Per the germline V gene, CDR1 is SEHNR and CDR2 is FQNEAQ (reference sequence). The CDR3 totals 14 residues. The CDR3 DNA reads as TGTGCCAGCAGCTACACAGGGGGGAACGGGGAGCTGTTTTTT. This encodes CASSYTGGNGELFF.

The J gene is TRBJ1-2, the V gene TRBV6-5; 7 positions agree with TRBD1. There are 14 residues in the CDR3. CDR1 and CDR2 from the germline V gene are MNHEY and SVGAGI. V shed 2 bases and J 5 bases; nucleotides not matched to a gene: 5. The chain's CDR3 is CASSYKDRHYGYTF. The CDR3 nucleotides are TGTGCCAGCAGTTACAAGGACAGGCATTATGGCTACACCTTC.

In its sample, this clone was seen once. The chain carries TRBV7-9 and TRBJ1-1; D uncertain. Per the germline V gene, CDR1 is SEHNR and CDR2 is FQNEAQ (reference sequence). The CDR3 runs 11 residues. Trimming removed 5 bases from V and 11 bases from J, with 12 bases in between. CDR3 sequence: CASSLDLGAFF. The CDR3 coding sequence is TGTGCCAGCAGCCTCGACCTAGGGGCTTTCTTT.

This chain uses TRBV28 with TRBJ1-4; D is undetermined. This CDR3 is 12 amino acids long. V was shortened by 6 bases and J by 8 bases, with 10 bases between the two germline ends. Germline assignment: CDR1 MDHEN and CDR2 SYDVKM. CDR3 DNA: TGTGCCAGCAGCCTTAGCCAGGAAAAACTGTTTTTT. Its translation: CASSLSQEKLFF.

The CDR3 is CASSPPPGQSTGELFF. The CDR3 DNA reads as TGTGCCAGCTCACCGCCCCCGGGACAAAGCACCGGGGAGCTGTTTTTT. The chain employs TRBV18 and TRBJ2-2; TRBD1 is a possible D gene (6 bases). Trimming cost V 3 bases and J 4 bases, with 15 bases left between them. Germline values: CDR1 KGHSH, CDR2 LQKENI. The CDR3 is 16 amino acids. The full variable domain, in which reference TRBV18 and TRBJ2-2 provide the parts outside the CDR3, is NAGVMQNPRHLVRRRGQEARLRCSPMKGHSHVYWYRQLPEEGLKFMVYLQKENIIDESGMPKERFSAEFPKEGPSILRIQQVVRGDSAAYFCASSPPPGQSTGELFFGEGSRLTVL.